Given below is one T cell receptor (beta chain) in context. The CDR3 extends over 14 amino acids. V lost 5 bases and J lost 4, with 14 bases in between. CDR1 and CDR2 (germline): MNHEY, SVGAGI. These data belong to a study of T cell changes during pregnancy in multiple sclerosis. The method was immunoSEQ multiplex PCR; TCRdb's version includes in-frame clones alone and lacks a portion of them. The table includes roughly 40,000 clones, nearly 90% detected once. V is TRBV6-5 and J is TRBJ1-2; TRBD1 might be the D (5 bases). The source was CD4+ T cells from peripheral blood mononuclear cells, collected after pregnancy. This TCR came from a female donor with multiple sclerosis, enrolled in a pregnancy study. The chain's CDR3 is CASSQGGMPYGYTF. CDR3 sequence (DNA): TGTGCCAGCAGTCAGGGAGGTATGCCCTATGGCTACACCTTC.